The 25 T cell receptor beta chains below all came from one sample that was sequenced in a study of human T cells and chemical hapten exposure. Each CDR3 protein gets one entry after TCRdb re-called the RACE reads with MiXCR. This sample carries 85,000 or so distinct CDR3 sequences, about 9.9% of them seen once, and the ten largest clones take roughly 1.4%. Documented time point: patch test 2, 6 weeks after DPC sensitization. The treatment: therapeutic diphenylcyclopropenone sensitization with weekly scalp DPC. The material was whole blood, obtained in connection with sensitization to the hapten diphenylcyclopropenone (DPC). The receptors derive from a man aged 18 to 29 with alopecia areata. Some clones in this sample may be carry-over from other donors' samples.

This chain uses TRBV2 with TRBJ2-1; the match to TRBD2 covers 10 bases. Germline values: CDR1 SNHLY, CDR2 FYNNEI. CDR3 length equals 14 residues. The CDR3 DNA follows: TGTGCAGAGTCTGTAGCTAGCGGGGGCAATGAGCAGTTCTTC. It encodes CAESVASGGNEQFF.

V usage is TRBV29-1 and J usage is TRBJ1-5; D is perhaps TRBD1 (6 bases). V shed 4 bases and J shed 4 bases, with 11 bases lying between them. CDR1 is SQVTM, CDR2 ANQGSEA, per germline. This CDR3 is built from 13 residues. The CDR3 nucleotides are TGCAGCGTTGGAGGGCAGGGGAATCAGCCCCAGCATTTT. Amino acids: CSVGGQGNQPQHF.

This clonotype was found many times. The V gene is TRBV12-3 or TRBV12-4, the J gene TRBJ1-1, with TRBD1 as a possible D gene (5 bases). V shed 5 bases and J shed 10 bases, with 14 bases lying between them. CDR3 length: 12 residues. CDR3 DNA: TGTGCCAGCAGTCAATCTCGGGGCTCAGCTTTCTTT. This encodes CASSQSRGSAFF.

CDR3 in DNA: TGTGCCAGCAGCTTGGCGGGAGAGAACACTGAAGCTTTCTTT. Protein: CASSLAGENTEAFF. The J gene is TRBJ1-1, the V gene TRBV11-2; D is ambiguous. Germline V lookup: CDR1 SGHAT, CDR2 FQNNGV. V lost 3 bases and J 1 base, leaving 9 bases between the germline ends. The CDR3 length is 14 residues.

This clonotype was observed at least ten times. The gene calls are TRBV7-6 and TRBJ1-1; the D gene is possibly TRBD1 (5 bases). V was shortened by 2 bases and J by 3 bases, with 7 bases between the two germline ends. Per the germline V gene, CDR1 is SGHVS and CDR2 is FNYEAQ. This CDR3 has 13 amino acids. CDR3 sequence: CASSLRGDTEAFF. In DNA form, the CDR3 reads TGTGCCAGCAGCTTAAGAGGGGACACTGAAGCTTTCTTT.

This clonotype was seen more than once but under ten times. This chain joins TRBV20-1 and TRBJ1-1; D is unclear. With 2 bases removed from V and 5 bases from J, the gap between germline ends came to 15 bases. CDR1 is DFQATT and CDR2 is SNEGSKA in the germline V gene (reference sequence). The CDR3 sequence is 14 residues long. CDR3 nucleotides: TGCAGTGCTAGAAAGGCCAGTGGGCCAACTGAAGCTTTCTTT. Protein: CSARKASGPTEAFF.

Many counts were recorded for this clonotype. The V gene is TRBV7-8, the J gene TRBJ2-1; D possibly matches TRBD1 or TRBD2 (5 bases each). The germline V and J ends were trimmed by 2 bases and 3 bases, with 8 bases remaining between them. The V gene's germline CDR1 is SGHVS and CDR2 FQNEAQ. This CDR3 is built from 14 residues. The CDR3 nucleotides read TGTGCCAGCAGCTTATCTGGGGGCTACAATGAGCAGTTCTTC. Protein sequence: CASSLSGGYNEQFF.

This clonotype occurred many times. This sequence joins TRBV4-1 and TRBJ1-3; D is unresolved. This CDR3 has 17 amino acids. From germline, CDR1 is MGHRA and CDR2 YSYEKL. The ends were cut back, 4 bases at V and 0 bases at J, with 16 bases in the middle. In DNA form, the CDR3 reads TGCGCCAGCAGCCTCATTTACCCTTCCCTCTCTGGAAACACCATATATTTT. It encodes CASSLIYPSLSGNTIYF.

CDR3 residues: CASSPPGRTNSNQPQHF. DNA of the CDR3: TGTGCCAGCAGTCCCCCGGGGAGGACGAATAGCAATCAGCCCCAGCATTTT. This chain connects TRBV28 to TRBJ1-5; no clear D gene. CDR1 is MDHEN and CDR2 is SYDVKM in the germline V gene. Trimming left V 5 bases short and J 0 bases short, with 17 bases between. The CDR3 is 17 amino acids.

In this sample, this clonotype turned up a few times. J is TRBJ2-7 and V is TRBV10-2; D is perhaps TRBD1 (5 bases). Germline CDR1 WSHSY, CDR2 SAAADI. This CDR3 contains 15 residues. V lost 2 bases and J lost 3, with 14 bases in between. In DNA form, the CDR3 reads TGCGCCAGCAGTGAGGACCAGTGGCAGGGCTACGAGCAGTACTTC. It codes for CASSEDQWQGYEQYF.

This clonotype was seen repeatedly, ten times or more. The rearrangement uses TRBV9 and TRBJ1-2, with D uncertain. The germline V and J ends were trimmed by 3 bases and 1 base, with 13 bases remaining between them. Germline V gene lookup returns CDR1 SGDLS and CDR2 YYNGEE. The CDR3 extends over 15 amino acids. CDR3 DNA: TGTGCCAGCAGCGCCATAGAGGACGGTAACTATGGCTACACCTTC. Protein product: CASSAIEDGNYGYTF.

The chain recombines TRBV6-2 or TRBV6-3 with TRBJ2-1, with a possible D match to TRBD2 (6 bases). V was shortened by 6 bases and J by 1 base, with 16 bases between the two germline ends. Germline V CDR1 and CDR2: MNHEY, SVGEGT. This CDR3 contains 16 residues. The CDR3 region has the DNA TGTGCCAGCAGCCGCGGGGACCCTTTTTCCTACAATGAGCAGTTCTTC. Translation: CASSRGDPFSYNEQFF.

This clonotype has a handful of counts. Here the CDR3 reads CSALVRNEQFF. CDR3 bases: TGCAGCGCCCTTGTTAGGAATGAGCAGTTCTTC. This rearrangement joins TRBV29-1 to TRBJ2-1; D not resolved. The germline gives CDR1 SQVTM, CDR2 ANQGSEA. This CDR3 is 11 amino acids long. V lost 7 bases to trimming and J lost 7 bases, with 11 bases between them.

The chain combines TRBV5-4 with TRBJ2-3; possibly TRBD2 for D (5 bases). The V gene's germline CDR1 is SGHNT and CDR2 YYREEE (reference sequence). The CDR3 length is 16 residues. Deletions cut 0 bases from V and 0 bases from J, with 11 bases between. This CDR3 reads CASSLVRGASTDTQYF. In DNA form, the CDR3 reads TGTGCCAGCAGCTTGGTTCGGGGTGCTAGCACAGATACGCAGTATTTT. Based on the CDR3 plus reference TRBV5-4 and TRBJ2-3, the full variable domain is ETGVTQSPTHLIKTRGQQVTLRCSSQSGHNTVSWYQQALGQGPQFIFQYYREEENGRGNFPPRFSGLQFPNYSSELNVNALELDDSALYLCASSLVRGASTDTQYFGPGTRLTVL.

This clonotype was detected many times. This chain uses TRBV4-3 with TRBJ1-4, with unresolved D. The CDR3 has 15 amino acids. Germline lookup yields CDR1 LGHNA and CDR2 YSLEER. With 0 bases removed from V and 7 bases from J, the gap between germline ends came to 12 bases. CDR3 in amino acids: CASSQDSRMGEKLFF. CDR3 coding DNA: TGCGCCAGCAGCCAAGATTCCAGGATGGGTGAAAAACTGTTTTTT.

The V call is TRBV20-1, the J call TRBJ2-1; a weak D match, TRBD2 (6 bases). The germline V and J ends were trimmed by 1 base and 4 bases, with 17 bases remaining between them. CDR3 size: 16 residues. Germline loops: CDR1 DFQATT, CDR2 SNEGSKA (reference sequence). The CDR3 bases are TGCAGTGCTAGAGGATTGGAGGGCTCCCTTTACAATGAGCAGTTCTTC. Translated, it gives CSARGLEGSLYNEQFF.

In this sample, this clonotype turned up many times. The CDR3, as DNA: TGTGCCAGCTCACCACAACAGGGGGGATCTGAAGCTTTCTTT. Encoded protein: CASSPQQGGSEAFF. The genes are TRBV18 and TRBJ1-1, with 8 positions matching TRBD1. J lost 6 bases, V lost 1 base, and 4 bases had no gene match. The germline V gene encodes CDR1 KGHSH and CDR2 LQKENI. The CDR3 has 14 residues.

This clonotype was observed a handful of times. This chain joins TRBV11-2 and TRBJ1-5, with D possibly matching TRBD1 (5 bases). This CDR3 has 15 residues. CDR1 SGHAT and CDR2 FQNNGV come from the germline V gene. V was shortened by 2 bases and J by 5 bases, with 13 bases between the two germline ends. CDR3: CASSLTQGLYQPQHF. The CDR3 nucleotides read TGTGCCAGCAGCTTAACTCAGGGTTTATATCAGCCCCAGCATTTT.

This clonotype was seen many times. The CDR3: CASSLAATQETQYF. Here the CDR3 DNA reads TGTGCCAGCAGCTTGGCCGCCACCCAAGAGACCCAGTACTTC. This sequence joins TRBV5-6 and TRBJ2-5; the D is unclear. The CDR3 is 14 amino acids. CDR1 is SGHDT, CDR2 YYEEEE, per germline. Between the trimmed V and J ends, which lost 0 bases and 1 base, there was a span of 7 bases.

This clonotype was seen a few times. The chain combines TRBV12-3 or TRBV12-4 with TRBJ1-6; TRBD1 matches at 7 bases. This CDR3 is built from 17 residues. V trimming: 4 bases; J trimming: 8 bases; junction bases outside the gene matches: 14. The CDR3 sequence: CASSSSSLGQDYSPLHF. CDR3 sequence (DNA): TGTGCCAGCAGTTCTTCTAGCCTCGGACAGGATTATTCACCCCTCCACTTT.

This clonotype was seen more than once but under ten times. The chain recombines TRBV5-1 with TRBJ1-1, with D perhaps TRBD1 (6 bases). The germline V and J ends were trimmed by 4 bases and 0 bases, with 13 bases remaining between them. The germline gives CDR1 SGHRS, CDR2 YFSETQ. The CDR3 covers 15 residues. For the CDR3, the DNA is TGCGCCAGCAGCCCCCCGGGGGCCCTGAACACTGAAGCTTTCTTT. Translating it yields CASSPPGALNTEAFF.

In this sample, this clonotype turned up many times. The gene calls are TRBV7-9 and TRBJ2-7; 10 nucleotides match TRBD1. The ends lost 5 bases at V and 3 bases at J; junction bases unmatched: 7. Germline V gene sequence: CDR1 SEHNR, CDR2 FQNEAQ (reference sequence). This CDR3 is built from 15 residues. CDR3 loop: CASSLGQGGFYEQYV. The DNA for the CDR3 is TGTGCCAGCAGCCTCGGACAGGGGGGTTTCTACGAGCAGTACGTC.

In its sample, this clonotype was seen many times. In DNA, the CDR3 is TGTGCCAGCAGCTTCTCCTTTGGCCCGGCGGAGACCCAGTACTTC. It is translated as CASSFSFGPAETQYF. The chain couples TRBV5-5 to TRBJ2-5; D is unresolved. CDR3 length: 15 amino acids. The germline CDR1 and CDR2 sequences are SGHKS and YYEKEE (reference sequence). The germline V and J ends were trimmed by 2 bases and 5 bases, with 16 bases remaining between them.

The V and J genes are TRBV28 and TRBJ2-3; D is possibly TRBD1 or TRBD2 (5 bases each). Germline V gene lookup returns CDR1 MDHEN and CDR2 SYDVKM. The CDR3 runs to 16 residues. The V gene lost 7 bases and the J gene lost 2 bases, with 19 bases spanning the gap. The CDR3: CASTQKGRGPTDTQYF. CDR3 coding DNA: TGTGCCAGCACCCAAAAGGGACGCGGCCCCACAGATACGCAGTATTTT. The full variable domain, in which reference TRBV28 and TRBJ2-3 provide the parts outside the CDR3, is DVKVTQSSRYLVKRTGEKVFLECVQDMDHENMFWYRQDPGLGLRLIYFSYDVKMKEKGDIPEGYSVSREKKERFSLILESASTNQTSMYLCASTQKGRGPTDTQYFGPGTRLTVL.

V gene TRBV6-5 combines with J gene TRBJ2-5; no definite D call. Trimming shortened V by 5 bases and J by 1 base, and 8 bases separated the two germline ends. Looked up from germline, CDR1 is MNHEY and CDR2 is SVGAGI. The CDR3 is 13 amino acids. CDR3 region: CASSHGRQETQYF. As DNA, the CDR3 is TGTGCCAGCAGTCACGGACGCCAAGAGACCCAGTACTTC.